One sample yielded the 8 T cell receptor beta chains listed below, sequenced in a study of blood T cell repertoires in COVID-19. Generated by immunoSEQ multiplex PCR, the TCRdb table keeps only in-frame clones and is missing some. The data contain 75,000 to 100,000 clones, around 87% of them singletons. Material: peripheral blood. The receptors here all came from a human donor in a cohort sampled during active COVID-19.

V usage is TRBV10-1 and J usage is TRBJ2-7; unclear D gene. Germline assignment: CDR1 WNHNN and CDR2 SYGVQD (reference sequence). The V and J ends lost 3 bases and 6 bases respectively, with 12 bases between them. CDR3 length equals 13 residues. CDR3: CASSEQTRGEQYF. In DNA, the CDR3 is TGCGCCAGCAGTGAACAAACCCGCGGCGAGCAGTACTTC.

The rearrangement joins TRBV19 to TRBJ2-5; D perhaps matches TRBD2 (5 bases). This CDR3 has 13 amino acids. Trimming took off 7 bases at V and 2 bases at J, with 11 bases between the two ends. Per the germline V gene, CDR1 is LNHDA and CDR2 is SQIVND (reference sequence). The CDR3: CASKGQRQETQYF. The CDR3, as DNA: TGTGCCAGTAAGGGCCAGCGGCAAGAGACCCAGTACTTC.

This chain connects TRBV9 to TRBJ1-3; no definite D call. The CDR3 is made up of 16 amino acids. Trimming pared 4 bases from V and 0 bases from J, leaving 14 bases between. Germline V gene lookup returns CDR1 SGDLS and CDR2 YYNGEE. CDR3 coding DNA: TGTGCCAGCAGCCCAAGGACTCAAAACTCTGGAAACACCATATATTTT. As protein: CASSPRTQNSGNTIYF. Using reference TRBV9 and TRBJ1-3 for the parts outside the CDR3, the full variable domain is DSGVTQTPKHLITATGQRVTLRCSPRSGDLSVYWYQQSLDQGLQFLIQYYNGEERAKGNILERFSAQQFPDLHSELNLSSLELGDSALYFCASSPRTQNSGNTIYFGEGSWLTVV.

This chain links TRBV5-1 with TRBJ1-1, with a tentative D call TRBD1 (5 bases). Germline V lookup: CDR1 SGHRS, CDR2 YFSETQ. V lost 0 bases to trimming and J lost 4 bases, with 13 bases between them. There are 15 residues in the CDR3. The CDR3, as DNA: TGCGCCAGCAGCTTGGCCCAGGGAGGGTCCACTGAAGCTTTCTTT. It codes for CASSLAQGGSTEAFF.

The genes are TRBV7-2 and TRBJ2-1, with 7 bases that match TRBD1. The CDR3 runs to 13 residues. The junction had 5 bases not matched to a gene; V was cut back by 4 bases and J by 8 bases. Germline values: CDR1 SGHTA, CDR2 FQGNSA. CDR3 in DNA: TGTGCCAGCAGCTCGACAGGGTACGATGAGCAGTTCTTC. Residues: CASSSTGYDEQFF.

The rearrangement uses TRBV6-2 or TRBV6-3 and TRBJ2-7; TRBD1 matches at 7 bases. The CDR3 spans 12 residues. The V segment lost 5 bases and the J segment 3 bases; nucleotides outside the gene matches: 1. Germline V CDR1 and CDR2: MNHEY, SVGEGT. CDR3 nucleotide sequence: TGTGCCAGCAGTGACAGGGTCTACGAGCAGTACTTC. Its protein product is CASSDRVYEQYF.

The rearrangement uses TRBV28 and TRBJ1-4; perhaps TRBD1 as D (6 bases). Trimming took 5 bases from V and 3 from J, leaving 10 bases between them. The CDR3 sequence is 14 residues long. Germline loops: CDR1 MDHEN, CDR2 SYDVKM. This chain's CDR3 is CASSLTGSNEKLFF. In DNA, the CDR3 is TGTGCCAGCAGTCTCACAGGGTCTAATGAAAAACTGTTTTTT.

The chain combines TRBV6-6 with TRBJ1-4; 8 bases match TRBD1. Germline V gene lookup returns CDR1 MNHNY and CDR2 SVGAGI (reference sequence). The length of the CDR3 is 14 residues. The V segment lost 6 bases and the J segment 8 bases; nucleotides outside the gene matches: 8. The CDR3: CASRQQGVGEKLFF. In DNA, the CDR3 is TGTGCCAGCAGACAACAGGGGGTTGGGGAAAAACTGTTTTTT.